This TCR beta chain is drawn from a study of T cells in localized non-small cell lung cancer. This CDR3 region has 13 residues. The germline V and J ends were trimmed by 5 bases and 7 bases, with 12 bases remaining between them. In germline, CDR1 is LNHDA, CDR2 SQIVND (reference sequence). Profiled with immunoSEQ multiplex PCR; TCRdb holds only in-frame clones, not every one. The table lists around 9,000 clones, around two fifths of them singletons. Study results and limitations: Tumor trailed uninvolved adjacent lung in T cell clonality, which peaked there. In adjacent lung, a median around 57 of the top 100 tumor clones were found.

Regarding this clone: Its target is unknown.

This TCR was recovered from a woman aged 35 to 70 with stage I lung adenocarcinoma. The material was lymph node tissue, obtained before any cancer treatment. The chain combines TRBV19 with TRBJ2-1; D remains ambiguous. In DNA form, the CDR3 reads TGTGCCAGTAGTCCCTCGGGTATGAATGAGCAGTTCTTC. It is translated as CASSPSGMNEQFF.